This TCR beta chain was sequenced during a study of T cells in Graves' hyperthyroidism and ophthalmopathy. Notes on the study in general: Prediction of ophthalmopathy progression came a median around 7.1 months pre-onset. Stable hyperthyroidism and ophthalmopathy were separated using 13 V-J signatures.

In making diagnoses, clinical symptoms, serum thyroxine and TRAb, thyroid ultrasound and orbital computed tomography were all used. RNA transcripts provided the source from which TCR beta CDR3 regions were amplified. The HTBI primer set drove a first-round RT-PCR of the TCR CDR3. TCRdb reprocessed the multiplex PCR reads via MiXCR and lists one record per CDR3 protein. In the table there are some 510,000 distinct CDR3 sequences, around 20% of which are singletons. This clonotype was counted at least ten times. Its antigen is unidentified. V was pared by 3 bases and J by 3 bases, with 6 bases between. The CDR3 consists of 13 residues.

Sequencing used blood. This clonotype was obtained from a man aged 18 to 30 with Graves' hyperthyroidism. The rearrangement uses TRBV12-3 or TRBV12-4 and TRBJ1-5; D is ambiguous. CDR3 residues: CASSLRLNQPQHF. CDR3 sequence (DNA): TGTGCCAGCAGTTTGAGACTCAATCAGCCCCAGCATTTT.